This entry lists 3 T cell receptor beta chains sequenced from one sample in a study of cytomegalovirus exposure and HLA in healthy donors. The assay was immunoSEQ multiplex PCR, and TCRdb's table has in-frame clones only and misses some. This sample has fewer than 200,000 clones, with 86% found just once. The material sequenced was PBMCs. These receptors came from a man aged 18-30 years in good health and CMV-seropositive.

Regarding this clone: The junction does not match germline at one end; this may be a read error. The rearrangement joins TRBV18 to TRBJ2-7; a weak D match, TRBD1 (6 bases). The CDR3 contains 13 residues. CDR1 and CDR2 (germline): KGHSH, LQKENI. CDR3 amino acids: CASSPTDRSAMHF. The DNA for the CDR3 is TGTGCCAGCTCACCGACAGACAGGTCTGCAATGCACTTC.

This clone was counted once. The chain recombines TRBV19 with TRBJ1-2; D perhaps matches TRBD1 (6 bases). V was trimmed by 7 bases and J by 3 bases, leaving 18 bases between them. Germline V gives CDR1 LNHDA, CDR2 SQIVND (reference sequence). The CDR3 loop spans 15 amino acids. The CDR3 DNA follows: TGTGCCAGTAATCGGCAGGGGCTCACGGACTATGGCTACACCTTC. This gives the protein CASNRQGLTDYGYTF. The full variable domain, in which reference TRBV19 and TRBJ1-2 provide the parts outside the CDR3, is DGGITQSPKYLFRKEGQNVTLSCEQNLNHDAMYWYRQDPGQGLRLIYYSQIVNDFQKGDIAEGYSVSREKKESFPLTVTSAQKNPTAFYLCASNRQGLTDYGYTFGSGTRLTVV.

V usage is TRBV11-2 and J usage is TRBJ2-3; the D gene is possibly TRBD1 (6 bases). V was pared by 1 base and J by 4 bases, with 9 bases between. The CDR3 is 14 residues long. The germline V gene encodes CDR1 SGHAT and CDR2 FQNNGV. DNA of the CDR3: TGTGCCAGCAGCTTAGGAGACAGGCCAGATACGCAGTATTTT. This sequence encodes CASSLGDRPDTQYF.